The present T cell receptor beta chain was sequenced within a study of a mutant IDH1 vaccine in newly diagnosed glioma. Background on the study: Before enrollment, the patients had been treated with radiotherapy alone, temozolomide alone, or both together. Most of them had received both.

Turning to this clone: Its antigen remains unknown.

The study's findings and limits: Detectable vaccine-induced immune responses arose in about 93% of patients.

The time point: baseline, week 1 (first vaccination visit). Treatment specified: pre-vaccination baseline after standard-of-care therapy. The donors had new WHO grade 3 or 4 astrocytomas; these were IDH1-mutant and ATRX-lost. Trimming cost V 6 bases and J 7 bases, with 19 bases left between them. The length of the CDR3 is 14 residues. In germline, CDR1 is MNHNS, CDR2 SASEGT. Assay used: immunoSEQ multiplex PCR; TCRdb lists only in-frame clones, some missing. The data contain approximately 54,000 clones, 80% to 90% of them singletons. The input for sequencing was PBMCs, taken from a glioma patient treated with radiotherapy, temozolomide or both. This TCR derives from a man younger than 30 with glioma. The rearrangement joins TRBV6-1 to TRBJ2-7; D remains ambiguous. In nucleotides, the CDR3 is TGTGCCAGCAGCGCCCCGTGGCAGCCTTGGGAGCAGTACTTC. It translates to CASSAPWQPWEQYF.